The 20 T cell receptor beta chains in this list originate from one sample, sequenced in a study of graft-versus-host responses after intestinal transplantation (dated by TCRdb to the early 2020s). These receptors lack a known antigen. Libraries were constructed by the immunoSEQ multiplex PCR assay. The clones in this table, taken by TCRdb from immuneACCESS, are in-frame only. Not every clone is retained; where verified, under half of the shortfall comes from an unresolved V gene, and the cause of the rest is unknown. This sample holds over 65,000 clones; 91% were observed only once. Of the sample, 0.1% is held by the ten largest clones. Explained via the paper, the time point label denotes: cells obtained before transplantation from donor or recipient. Sequenced here: unstimulated CD4+ T cells sorted from spleen or lymph node cells, sampled before intestinal transplant. These receptors all stem from a human donor who received an intestinal transplant.

The chain is built from TRBV5-1 and TRBJ2-3, with D maybe TRBD2 (5 bases). Germline V CDR1 and CDR2: SGHRS, YFSETQ. V shed 4 bases and J shed 2 bases, with 11 bases lying between them. This CDR3 is built from 14 residues. In DNA, the CDR3 is TGCGCCAGCAGCCCTGGACTCGTCACAGATACGCAGTATTTT. Its protein product is CASSPGLVTDTQYF.

In nucleotides, the CDR3 is TGTGCCAGCAGTTCCCCGGGACAGAACTATGGCTACACCTTC. Translated, it gives CASSSPGQNYGYTF. The chain uses TRBV6-5 and TRBJ1-2; 7 bases map to TRBD1. The CDR3 consists of 14 residues. The V and J ends lost 4 bases and 2 bases, in that order; junction bases with no gene match: 4. Germline V gene lookup returns CDR1 MNHEY and CDR2 SVGAGI.

This clone was recorded only once. The chain combines TRBV14 with TRBJ1-1; 8 nucleotides agree with TRBD1. The CDR3 spans 16 residues. Germline trimming cut 0 bases from V and 6 bases from J; bases unmatched to any gene: 9. Germline CDR1 reads SGHDN; CDR2 reads FVKESK. CDR3 protein: CASSQDLGTGYAEAFF. Written as DNA, the CDR3 is TGTGCCAGCAGCCAAGATCTCGGGACAGGATACGCTGAAGCTTTCTTT.

V usage is TRBV30 and J usage is TRBJ1-3; D ambiguous. Germline CDR1 and CDR2: GTSNPN and SVGIG (reference sequence). Trimming pared 3 bases from V and 0 bases from J, leaving 15 bases between. The CDR3 consists of 16 residues. The CDR3 protein is CAWSDRSYRSGNTIYF. In DNA form, the CDR3 reads TGTGCCTGGAGCGATCGAAGCTATCGCTCTGGAAACACCATATATTTT.

This clone was counted a single time. The chain has TRBV18 and TRBJ2-5; 9 bases are a match to TRBD1. The CDR3 loop spans 15 amino acids. Germline CDR1 KGHSH, CDR2 LQKENI. V shed 5 bases and J 5 bases; nucleotides not matched to a gene: 9. This CDR3 is CASSFGTGYVETQYF. In DNA form, the CDR3 reads TGTGCCAGCTCATTCGGGACAGGGTATGTGGAGACCCAGTACTTC.

Only a few counts were recorded for this clone. The chain joins TRBV2 to TRBJ1-2; D remains ambiguous. V was shortened by 2 bases and J by 10 bases, with 17 bases between the two germline ends. The CDR3 contains 14 residues. The germline V gene encodes CDR1 SNHLY and CDR2 FYNNEI. CDR3 sequence reads: CASSELTVESPYTF. The CDR3 DNA follows: TGTGCCAGCAGTGAATTGACTGTGGAATCTCCCTACACCTTC.

The V call is TRBV27, the J call TRBJ2-1; 7 bases fit TRBD1. Germline lookup yields CDR1 MNHEY and CDR2 SMNVEV (reference sequence). The CDR3 length is 16 residues. Unmatched junction bases numbered 9, after V lost 3 bases and J lost 4 bases. The CDR3 DNA reads as TGTGCCAGCAGTTTTACCGGGACAGCCTTTTACAATGAGCAGTTCTTC. It translates to CASSFTGTAFYNEQFF.

The genes are TRBV6-1 and TRBJ2-7, with TRBD1 matching 8 bases. Germline CDR1 MNHNS, CDR2 SASEGT. Trimming at V came to 8 bases and at J to 4 bases, leaving 7 bases not matched to a gene. The CDR3 runs 13 residues. The CDR3 here is CASEGRGLYEQYF. CDR3 coding DNA: TGTGCCAGCGAAGGCAGGGGGCTTTACGAGCAGTACTTC.

The chain combines TRBV19 with TRBJ2-3; TRBD1 matches at 10 bases. This CDR3 has 16 residues. The V gene end was trimmed by 5 bases and the J gene end by 6 bases; junction bases not matched to a gene: 11. Germline V gene data show CDR1 as LNHDA and CDR2 as SQIVND (reference sequence). CDR3 in amino acids: CASSSGDRGPRDTQYF. The CDR3 nucleotides read TGTGCCAGTAGTTCCGGGGACAGGGGTCCGCGGGATACGCAGTATTTT.

The chain uses TRBV14 and TRBJ1-2; TRBD1 is a possible D gene (6 bases). The CDR3 has 14 amino acids. V dropped 4 bases and J dropped 4 bases, with 13 bases sitting between them. Per the germline V gene, CDR1 is SGHDN and CDR2 is FVKESK. CDR3 in amino acids: CASSLGQNFYGYTF. The CDR3, as DNA: TGTGCCAGCAGCCTAGGACAGAATTTCTATGGCTACACCTTC.

This clone was observed once. The chain couples TRBV7-9 to TRBJ2-7; no firm D call. V was clipped by 1 base and J by 4 bases, with 5 bases between them. This CDR3 has 12 amino acids. Germline assignment: CDR1 SEHNR and CDR2 FQNEAQ (reference sequence). CDR3 bases: TGTGCCAGCAGCTTAGTCCAATACGAGCAGTACTTC. It codes for CASSLVQYEQYF.

The rearrangement links TRBV19 to TRBJ2-2; 7 bases agree with TRBD1. This CDR3 region has 15 residues. Germline CDR1 is LNHDA and CDR2 is SQIVND (reference sequence). With V trimmed by 5 bases and J by 7 bases, 10 bases remained unmatched. In DNA, the CDR3 is TGTGCCAGTAGTCGAACCCAGGGGGTCTTCGGGGAGCTGTTTTTT. Amino acid sequence: CASSRTQGVFGELFF.

The genes are TRBV5-1 and TRBJ1-1; D is perhaps TRBD1 (6 bases). CDR1 and CDR2 from the germline V gene are SGHRS and YFSETQ. Trimming removed 0 bases at V and 1 base at J, with 16 bases between. This CDR3 region has 17 residues. CDR3 amino acids: CASSLDGWGTKNTEAFF. The CDR3 region has the DNA TGCGCCAGCAGCTTGGATGGTTGGGGGACAAAGAACACTGAAGCTTTCTTT.

The chain uses TRBV5-6 and TRBJ1-2; D is uncertain. CDR1 is SGHDT and CDR2 is YYEEEE in the germline V gene. The CDR3 covers 13 residues. Trimming pared 4 bases from V and 8 bases from J, leaving 15 bases between. The CDR3 loop is CASSPQLFGGYTF. In nucleotides, the CDR3 is TGTGCCAGCAGCCCCCAATTGTTCGGGGGCTACACCTTC.

The chain links TRBV7-9 to TRBJ2-5; possibly TRBD2 for D (5 bases). V lost 4 bases and J lost 2, with 14 bases in between. The CDR3 contains 15 residues. Germline V gives CDR1 SEHNR, CDR2 FQNEAQ (reference sequence). CDR3 nucleotides: TGTGCCAGCAGCTCCCATCGGGGTGCACAAGAGACCCAGTACTTC. It translates to CASSSHRGAQETQYF.

V is TRBV13 and J is TRBJ2-5, with 8 bases aligning to TRBD2. The J segment lost 1 base and the V segment lost 5 bases, leaving 9 bases of the junction unmatched. Germline lookup yields CDR1 PRHDT and CDR2 FYEKMQ (reference sequence). The CDR3 consists of 16 residues. CDR3 residues: CASSQAHGGVQETQYF. CDR3 in DNA: TGTGCCAGCAGCCAAGCCCACGGGGGGGTCCAAGAGACCCAGTACTTC.

The sample holds one count of this clone. The junction differs from germline at one of its ends, possibly a read error. This rearrangement joins TRBV2 to TRBJ1-6; TRBD1 matches 7 bases. CDR1 and CDR2 (germline): SNHLY, FYNNEI. CDR3 length: 15 residues. CDR3 region: CASSRQGVGNSPPHF. DNA of the CDR3: TGTGCCAGCAGTCGACAGGGAGTGGGAAATTCACCCCCCCACTTT.

This clone was found a few times. CDR3 region: CASSSRGLTEAFF. CDR3 sequence (DNA): TGTGCCAGCAGTTCAAGGGGTTTGACTGAAGCTTTCTTT. This chain joins TRBV2 and TRBJ1-1; perhaps TRBD1 as D (5 bases). The germline gives CDR1 SNHLY, CDR2 FYNNEI. The CDR3 totals 13 residues. The V and J ends lost 5 bases and 5 bases respectively, with 12 bases between them.

The chain carries TRBV5-6 and TRBJ1-1; 12 nucleotides line up with TRBD1. The V gene's germline CDR1 is SGHDT and CDR2 YYEEEE. The ends lost 4 bases at V and 4 bases at J; junction bases unmatched: 11. The CDR3 runs to 17 residues. The CDR3, as DNA: TGTGCCAGCAGCCTGAGGGGGACAGGGGGCCCAGGCACTGAAGCTTTCTTT. Its translation: CASSLRGTGGPGTEAFF. Supplemented by reference TRBV5-6 and TRBJ1-1, the full variable domain reads DAGVTQSPTHLIKTRGQQVTLRCSPKSGHDTVSWYQQALGQGPQFIFQYYEEEERQRGNFPDRFSGHQFPNYSSELNVNALLLGDSALYLCASSLRGTGGPGTEAFFGQGTRLTVV.

The chain links TRBV29-1 to TRBJ1-2; 8 bases align to TRBD1. The CDR3 spans 15 residues. Per the germline V gene, CDR1 is SQVTM and CDR2 is ANQGSEA. The J segment lost 7 bases and the V segment lost 7 bases, leaving 17 bases of the junction unmatched. CDR3 in amino acids: CSAGGTGGSGAGYTF. As DNA, the CDR3 is TGCAGCGCTGGGGGCACAGGGGGTTCGGGAGCTGGCTACACCTTC.